The sequence of this TCR beta chain was determined in a study of shared clonotypes between healthy human individuals. TCRdb keeps only in-frame clones here, not all; method: immunoSEQ multiplex PCR. The sample carries 2.5 million or so clones, about 92% recorded once. Germline V lookup: CDR1 MDHEN, CDR2 SYDVKM. V gave up 2 bases and J gave up 6 bases; unmatched junction bases: 4. The length of the CDR3 is 14 residues. Sequenced sample: naive CD4+ T cells sorted from blood. Subset defined: CD45RA+ positively selected. V usage is TRBV28 and J usage is TRBJ1-5, with 7 bases lining up with TRBD1. The sequence was collected from a man aged 18 to 35 in good health. The CDR3 nucleotides are TGTGCCAGCAGTTTAGGGACAGTAACTCAGCCCCAGCATTTT. Translated: CASSLGTVTQPQHF.